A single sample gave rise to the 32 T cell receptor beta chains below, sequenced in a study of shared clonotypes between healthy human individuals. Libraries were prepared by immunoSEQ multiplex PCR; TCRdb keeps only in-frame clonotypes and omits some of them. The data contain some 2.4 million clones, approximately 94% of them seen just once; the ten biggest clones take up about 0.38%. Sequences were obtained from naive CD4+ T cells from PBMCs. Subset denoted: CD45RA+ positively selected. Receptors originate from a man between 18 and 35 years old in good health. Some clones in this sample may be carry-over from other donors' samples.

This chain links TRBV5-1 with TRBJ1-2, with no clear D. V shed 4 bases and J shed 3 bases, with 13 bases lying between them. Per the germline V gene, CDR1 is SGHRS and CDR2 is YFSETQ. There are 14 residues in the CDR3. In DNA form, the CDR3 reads TGCGCCAGCAGCCCCGCGGGGTGGGACTATGGCTACACCTTC. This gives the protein CASSPAGWDYGYTF. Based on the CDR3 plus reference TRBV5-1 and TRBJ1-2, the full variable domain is KAGVTQTPRYLIKTRGQQVTLSCSPISGHRSVSWYQQTPGQGLQFLFEYFSETQRNKGNFPGRFSGRQFSNSRSEMNVSTLELGDSALYLCASSPAGWDYGYTFGSGTRLTVV.

In DNA, the CDR3 is TGTGCCACCAGCAAGGGACTATACGGGGACGCTTTCTTT. Its translation: CATSKGLYGDAFF. This chain connects TRBV15 to TRBJ1-1; D possibly corresponds to TRBD1 (5 bases). V was pared by 4 bases and J by 11 bases, with 17 bases between. The CDR3 runs 13 residues. Germline CDR1 and CDR2: LNHNV and YYDKDF (reference sequence). The full variable domain, rest sourced from reference TRBV15 and TRBJ1-1, is DAMVIQNPRYQVTQFGKPVTLSCSQTLNHNVMYWYQQKSSQAPKLLFHYYDKDFNNEADTPDNFQSRRPNTSFCFLDIRSPGLGDTAMYLCATSKGLYGDAFFGQGTRLTVV.

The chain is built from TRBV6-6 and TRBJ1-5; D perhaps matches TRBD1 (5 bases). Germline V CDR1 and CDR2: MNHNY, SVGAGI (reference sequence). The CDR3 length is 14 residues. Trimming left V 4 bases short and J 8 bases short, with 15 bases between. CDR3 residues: CASSSGTAWEPQHF. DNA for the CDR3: TGTGCCAGCAGTTCGGGGACCGCATGGGAGCCCCAGCATTTT.

The CDR3 nucleotides read TGTGCCAGCAGACTAGCGGGCCTCACAGATACGCAGTATTTT. Translated: CASRLAGLTDTQYF. The J gene is TRBJ2-3, the V gene TRBV6-5; 9 bases agree with TRBD2. The CDR3 is 14 residues long. Germline loops: CDR1 MNHEY, CDR2 SVGAGI. V gave up 6 bases and J gave up 2 bases; unmatched junction bases: 3.

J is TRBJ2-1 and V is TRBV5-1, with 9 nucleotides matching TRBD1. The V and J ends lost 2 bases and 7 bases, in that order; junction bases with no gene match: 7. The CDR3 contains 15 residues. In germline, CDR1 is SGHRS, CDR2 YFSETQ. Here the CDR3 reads CASSFRQGDRNEQFF. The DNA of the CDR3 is TGCGCCAGCAGCTTCCGACAGGGGGATAGGAATGAGCAGTTCTTC.

The CDR3 DNA is TGTGCCAGCGGAGTGATCAGCGGGAGCGTCGTTGAGCAGTTCTTC. Translation gives CASGVISGSVVEQFF. The rearrangement uses TRBV2 and TRBJ2-1, with 8 bases fitting TRBD2. Germline trimming cut 8 bases from V and 9 bases from J; bases unmatched to any gene: 15. The CDR3 is made up of 15 amino acids. CDR1 and CDR2 from the germline V gene are SNHLY and FYNNEI.

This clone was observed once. CDR3: CASSPYLDTVYEQYF. DNA of the CDR3: TGTGCCAGCTCACCATATTTGGACACCGTCTACGAGCAGTACTTC. The chain uses TRBV18 and TRBJ2-7; perhaps TRBD1 as D (5 bases). From germline, CDR1 is KGHSH and CDR2 LQKENI. This CDR3 is 15 amino acids long. V was pared by 2 bases and J by 3 bases, with 14 bases between.

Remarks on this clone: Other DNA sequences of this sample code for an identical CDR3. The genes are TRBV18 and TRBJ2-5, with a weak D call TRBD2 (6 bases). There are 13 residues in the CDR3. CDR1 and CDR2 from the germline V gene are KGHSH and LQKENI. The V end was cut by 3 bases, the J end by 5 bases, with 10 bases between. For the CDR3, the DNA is TGTGCCAGCTCACCCCGGGGGAGTGAGACCCAGTACTTC. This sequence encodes CASSPRGSETQYF.

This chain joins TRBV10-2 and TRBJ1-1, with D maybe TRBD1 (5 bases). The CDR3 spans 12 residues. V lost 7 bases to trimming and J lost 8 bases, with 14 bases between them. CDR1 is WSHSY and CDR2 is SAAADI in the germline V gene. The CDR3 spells CASKVPGTEAFF. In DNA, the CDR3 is TGCGCCAGCAAAGTCCCAGGGACCGAAGCTTTCTTT.

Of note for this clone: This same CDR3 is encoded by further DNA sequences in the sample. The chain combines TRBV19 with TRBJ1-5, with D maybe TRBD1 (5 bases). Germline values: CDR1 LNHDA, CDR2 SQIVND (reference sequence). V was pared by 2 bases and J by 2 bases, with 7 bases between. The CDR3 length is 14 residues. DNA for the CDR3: TGTGCCAGTAGTATACAGGGCGGCAATCAGCCCCAGCATTTT. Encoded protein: CASSIQGGNQPQHF.

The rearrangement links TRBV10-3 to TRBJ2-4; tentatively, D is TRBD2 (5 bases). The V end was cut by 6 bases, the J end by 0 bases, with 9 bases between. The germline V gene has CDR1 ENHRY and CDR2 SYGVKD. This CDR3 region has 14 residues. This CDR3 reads CAISSGLAKNIQYF. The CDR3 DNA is TGTGCCATCAGCAGCGGACTAGCCAAAAACATTCAGTACTTC.

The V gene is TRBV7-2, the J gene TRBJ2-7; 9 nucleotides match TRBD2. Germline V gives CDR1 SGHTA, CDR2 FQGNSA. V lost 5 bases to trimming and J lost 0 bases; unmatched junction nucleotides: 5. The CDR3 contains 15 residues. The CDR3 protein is CASSGGGGPSYEQYF. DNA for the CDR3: TGTGCCAGCAGCGGCGGGGGGGGCCCCTCCTACGAGCAGTACTTC.

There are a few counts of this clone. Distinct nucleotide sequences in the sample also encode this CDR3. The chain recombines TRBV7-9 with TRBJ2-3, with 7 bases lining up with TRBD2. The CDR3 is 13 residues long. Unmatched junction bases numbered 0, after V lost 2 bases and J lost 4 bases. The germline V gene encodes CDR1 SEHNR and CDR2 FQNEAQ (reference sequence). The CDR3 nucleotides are TGTGCCAGCAGCTTACGGGGGGCAGATACGCAGTATTTT. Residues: CASSLRGADTQYF. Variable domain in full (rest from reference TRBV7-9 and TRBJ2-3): DTGVSQNPRHKITKRGQNVTFRCDPISEHNRLYWYRQTLGQGPEFLTYFQNEAQLEKSRLLSDRFSAERPKGSFSTLEIQRTEQGDSAMYLCASSLRGADTQYFGPGTRLTVL.

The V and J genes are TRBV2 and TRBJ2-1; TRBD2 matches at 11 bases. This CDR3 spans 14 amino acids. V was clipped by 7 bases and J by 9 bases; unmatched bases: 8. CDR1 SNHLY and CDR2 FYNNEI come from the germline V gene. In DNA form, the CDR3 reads TGTGCCAGCACCCGTCTAGCGGGAGGCCTTGAGCAGTTCTTC. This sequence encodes CASTRLAGGLEQFF. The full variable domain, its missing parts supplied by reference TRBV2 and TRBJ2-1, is EPEVTQTPSHQVTQMGQEVILRCVPISNHLYFYWYRQILGQKVEFLVSFYNNEISEKSEIFDDQFSVERPDGSNFTLKIRSTKLEDSAMYFCASTRLAGGLEQFFGPGTRLTVL.

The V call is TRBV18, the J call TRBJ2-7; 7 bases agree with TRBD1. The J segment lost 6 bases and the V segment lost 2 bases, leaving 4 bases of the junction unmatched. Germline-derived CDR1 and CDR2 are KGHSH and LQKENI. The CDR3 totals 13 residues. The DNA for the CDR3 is TGTGCCAGCTCACCAGAGACAGGGTTCGAGCAGTACTTC. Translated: CASSPETGFEQYF. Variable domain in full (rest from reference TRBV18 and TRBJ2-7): NAGVMQNPRHLVRRRGQEARLRCSPMKGHSHVYWYRQLPEEGLKFMVYLQKENIIDESGMPKERFSAEFPKEGPSILRIQQVVRGDSAAYFCASSPETGFEQYFGPGTRLTVT.

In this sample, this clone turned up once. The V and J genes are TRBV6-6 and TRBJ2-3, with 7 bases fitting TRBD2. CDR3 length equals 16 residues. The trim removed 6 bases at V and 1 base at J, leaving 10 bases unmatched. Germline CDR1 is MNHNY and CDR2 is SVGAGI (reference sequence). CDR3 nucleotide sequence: TGTGCCAGCAGCCCCGGGCGGGGGAGAGGCACAGATACGCAGTATTTT. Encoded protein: CASSPGRGRGTDTQYF.

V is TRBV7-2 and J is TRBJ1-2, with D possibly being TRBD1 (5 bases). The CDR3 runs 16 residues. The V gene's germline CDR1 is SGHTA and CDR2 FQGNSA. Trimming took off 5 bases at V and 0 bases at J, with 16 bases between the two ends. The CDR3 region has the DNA TGTGCCAGCAGCCCATATAGGGGTAGAACTAACTATGGCTACACCTTC. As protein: CASSPYRGRTNYGYTF.

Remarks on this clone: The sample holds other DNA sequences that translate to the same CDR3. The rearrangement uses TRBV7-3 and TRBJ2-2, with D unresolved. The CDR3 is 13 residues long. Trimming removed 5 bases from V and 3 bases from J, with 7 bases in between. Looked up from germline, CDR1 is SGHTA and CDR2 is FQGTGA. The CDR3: CASSPSYTGELFF. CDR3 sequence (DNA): TGTGCCAGCAGCCCATCGTACACCGGGGAGCTGTTTTTT.

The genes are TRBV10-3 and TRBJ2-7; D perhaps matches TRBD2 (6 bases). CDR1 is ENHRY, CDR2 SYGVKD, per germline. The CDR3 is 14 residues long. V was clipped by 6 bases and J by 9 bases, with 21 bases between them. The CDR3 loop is CAISPGSPTEGQYF. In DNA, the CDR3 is TGTGCCATCAGCCCCGGGAGCCCGACTGAGGGGCAGTACTTC.

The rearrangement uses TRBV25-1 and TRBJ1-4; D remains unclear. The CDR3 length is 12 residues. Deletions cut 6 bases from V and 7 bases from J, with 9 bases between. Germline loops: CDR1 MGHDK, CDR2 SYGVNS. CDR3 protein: CASSPLGEKLFF. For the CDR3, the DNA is TGTGCCAGCAGCCCGTTGGGTGAAAAACTGTTTTTT.

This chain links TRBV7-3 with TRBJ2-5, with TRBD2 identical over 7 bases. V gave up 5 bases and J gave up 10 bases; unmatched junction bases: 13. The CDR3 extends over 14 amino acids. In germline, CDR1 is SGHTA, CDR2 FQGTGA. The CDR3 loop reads CASSTGSPGGIQYF. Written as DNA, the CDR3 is TGTGCCAGCAGCACGGGGTCCCCGGGGGGAATCCAGTACTTC.

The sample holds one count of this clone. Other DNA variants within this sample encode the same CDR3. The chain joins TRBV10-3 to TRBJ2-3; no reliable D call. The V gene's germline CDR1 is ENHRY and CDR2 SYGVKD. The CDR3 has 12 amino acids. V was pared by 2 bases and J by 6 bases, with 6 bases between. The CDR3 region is CAISEAGDTQYF. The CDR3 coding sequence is TGTGCCATCAGTGAGGCCGGGGATACGCAGTATTTT.

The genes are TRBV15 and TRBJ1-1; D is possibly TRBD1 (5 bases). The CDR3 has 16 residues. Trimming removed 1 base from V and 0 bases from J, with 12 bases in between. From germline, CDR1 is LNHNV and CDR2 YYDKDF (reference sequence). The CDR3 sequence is CATSRVRVDMNTEAFF. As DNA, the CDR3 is TGTGCCACCAGCAGAGTCAGGGTAGACATGAACACTGAAGCTTTCTTT.

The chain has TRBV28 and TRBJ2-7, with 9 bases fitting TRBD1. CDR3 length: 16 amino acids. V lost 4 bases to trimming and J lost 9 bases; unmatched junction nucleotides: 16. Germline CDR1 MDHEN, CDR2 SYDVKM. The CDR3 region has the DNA TGTGCCAGCAGTTCACCGGGGGACAGGGTTCCGAGGGCGCAGTACTTC. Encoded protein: CASSSPGDRVPRAQYF.

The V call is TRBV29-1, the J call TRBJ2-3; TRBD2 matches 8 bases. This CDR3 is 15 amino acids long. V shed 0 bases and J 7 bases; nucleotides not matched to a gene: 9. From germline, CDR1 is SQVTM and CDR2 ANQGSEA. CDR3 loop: CSVEEGAGGRNTQYF. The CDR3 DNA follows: TGCAGCGTTGAAGAAGGGGCGGGGGGTAGAAATACGCAGTATTTT.

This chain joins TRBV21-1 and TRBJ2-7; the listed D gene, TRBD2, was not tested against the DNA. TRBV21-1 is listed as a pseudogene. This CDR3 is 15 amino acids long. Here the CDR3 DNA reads TGTGCCAGCAGCAAAGAGACTAGCGGGAGTGGGGAGCAGTACTTC. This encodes CASSKETSGSGEQYF.

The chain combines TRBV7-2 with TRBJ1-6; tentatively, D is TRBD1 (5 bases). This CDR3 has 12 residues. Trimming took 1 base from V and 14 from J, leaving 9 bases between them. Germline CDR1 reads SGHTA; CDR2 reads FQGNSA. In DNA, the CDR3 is TGTGCCAGCAGCTTAGAGGGGCAGTCCCTCCACTTT. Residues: CASSLEGQSLHF.

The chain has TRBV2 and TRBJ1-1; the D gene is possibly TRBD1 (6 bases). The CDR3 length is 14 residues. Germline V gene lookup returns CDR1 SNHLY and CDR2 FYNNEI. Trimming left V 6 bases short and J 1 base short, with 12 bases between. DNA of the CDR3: TGTGCCAGCAGCCCGGGACAAAAGAACACTGAAGCTTTCTTT. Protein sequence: CASSPGQKNTEAFF.

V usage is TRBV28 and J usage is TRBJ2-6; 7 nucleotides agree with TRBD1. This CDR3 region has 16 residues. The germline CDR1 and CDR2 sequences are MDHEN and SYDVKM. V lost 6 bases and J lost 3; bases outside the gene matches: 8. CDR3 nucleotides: TGTGCCAGCAGCCCGACAGGGTCAAGTGGGGCCAACGTCCTGACTTTC. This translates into CASSPTGSSGANVLTF. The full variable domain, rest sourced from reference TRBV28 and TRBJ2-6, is DVKVTQSSRYLVKRTGEKVFLECVQDMDHENMFWYRQDPGLGLRLIYFSYDVKMKEKGDIPEGYSVSREKKERFSLILESASTNQTSMYLCASSPTGSSGANVLTFGAGSRLTVL.

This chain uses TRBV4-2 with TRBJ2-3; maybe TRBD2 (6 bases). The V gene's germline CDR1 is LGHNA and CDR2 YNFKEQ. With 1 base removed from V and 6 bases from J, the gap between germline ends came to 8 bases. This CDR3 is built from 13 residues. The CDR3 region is CASSQGGGDTQYF. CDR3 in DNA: TGTGCCAGCAGCCAAGGCGGAGGGGATACGCAGTATTTT.

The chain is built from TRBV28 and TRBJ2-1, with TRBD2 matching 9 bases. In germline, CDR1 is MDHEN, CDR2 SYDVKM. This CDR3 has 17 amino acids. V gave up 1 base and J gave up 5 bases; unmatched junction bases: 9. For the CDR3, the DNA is TGTGCCAGCAGTTTATCCCCGCTAGCGGGAAAGAACAATGAGCAGTTCTTC. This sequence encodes CASSLSPLAGKNNEQFF.

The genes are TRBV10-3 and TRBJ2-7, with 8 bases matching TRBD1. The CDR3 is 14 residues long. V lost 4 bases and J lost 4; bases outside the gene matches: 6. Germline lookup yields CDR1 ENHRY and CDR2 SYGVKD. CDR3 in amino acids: CAISVRTGTYEQYF. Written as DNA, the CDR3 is TGTGCCATCAGTGTAAGGACAGGGACATACGAGCAGTACTTC.